The T cell receptor (beta chain) described here comes from a study of breast tumors, draining lymph nodes, adjacent tissues. Regarding the study as a whole: Compared with lymph nodes, tumors were less diverse; compared with nontumor tissue, more. Tumor and nontumor repertoires were significantly more similar in luminal-like than in basal-like breast cancer. That most tumor T cells come from lymph nodes remained unproven.

TCRdb independently ran MiXCR on the multiplex PCR reads; one entry per CDR3 protein. This sample carries 100,000 to 150,000 distinct CDR3 sequences, 20% to 25% of them seen once, and the ten largest clones take under 3%. Samples came from axillary lymph nodes draining the breast cancer. Germline V gene lookup returns CDR1 SGHTA and CDR2 FQGNSA. CDR3 size: 16 residues. The ends lost 4 bases at V and 5 bases at J; junction bases unmatched: 11. This clonotype was seen many times. What it binds is unknown. The origin of this receptor is a female donor with breast cancer. Some clones in this sample may be carry-over from other donors' samples. The genes are TRBV7-2 and TRBJ2-5; 9 bases agree with TRBD2. The material sequenced was axillary lymph node tissue. CDR3 amino acids: CASSSRFAGGLETQYF. CDR3 DNA sequence: TGTGCCAGCAGCTCCCGGTTCGCGGGAGGGTTGGAGACCCAGTACTTC.